This section outlines one T cell receptor (beta chain) sequence together with its context. It has no known antigen specificity. The junction and the germline gene differ at one end; a read error may be behind it. This record comes from a study of blood T cell repertoires in COVID-19 (dated by TCRdb to the early 2020s). For context, the study as a whole: Samples covering the acute and convalescent phases of COVID-19 were provided by collaborators in the United States, Italy and Spain. The prospective study material was composed of cDNA or gDNA derived from T cells, B-cell-depleted T cells, or PBMCs. Subjects who had been exposed to COVID-19, were actively infected with it, or had recovered from it provided the deeply sampled blood TCRbeta repertoires that made up the dataset. The repertoires were released in a freely available public database intended as a resource for research on the immune response to SARS-CoV-2. The samples were drawn from two sources: the first 160 participants of the ongoing ImmuneRACE study, and 1,200 or so subjects contributed by 6 global collaborators. A de-identified subject ID, COVID-19 status, age in years and sex were almost always included in the sample metadata. Where available, HLA class I and class II types were taken from metadata supplied by the sample provider and were not determined by assay-based typing.

Study-wide findings and limitations: How much clinical and demographic metadata was included differed by source and by participant, and the metadata was provided uncurated.

TCRbeta CDR3 regions were amplified from genomic DNA using the immunoSEQ Assay, a bias-controlled multiplex PCR. Per the authors' processing: The number of nucleated cells in each sample was estimated by amplification of reference gene primers within the assay. To quantify the absolute abundance of each unique TCRbeta CDR3 rearrangement, sequence reads were collapsed and filtered. For each sample, productive Simpson clonality was calculated as the square root of Simpson's diversity index over productive rearrangements. Sourced from immuneACCESS, this table was stored by TCRdb with only in-frame sequences that have V and J called. A share of the clones is absent; for the studies checked, an unresolved V gene accounts for under half, and the remainder has no known explanation. The V and J calls and clone size were taken over from that table, and D and trimming were inferred from the DNA. For this sample there are under 250,000 clones; approximately 91% appear just once. Less than 3.5% of the sample is in the top ten clones.

The collaborating institutions used their own protocols to collect whole blood in K2EDTA tubes. For TCRbeta analysis, collaborators shipped samples in one of three forms: frozen whole blood, isolated PBMCs, or DNA extracted from either of those sample types. The cysteine opens and the phenylalanine closes a CDR3 of 15 amino acids. CDR3 DNA is the only sequence kept; it has 45 bases, read in frame from the first base. CDR1 and CDR2 are drawn from the germline V gene: SQVTM, ANQGSEA. Sample: peripheral blood. The sequence is built from TRBV29-1 and TRBJ2-3, with 10 central nucleotides matching TRBD2. The TCR was taken from a woman in her sixties with acute or convalescent COVID-19. The CDR3 region: CSGELAGGRGDTQYF. The DNA is TGCAGCGGTGAATTAGCGGGGGGCCGGGGAGATACGCAGTATTTT.